The 20 T cell receptor beta chains given below trace back to one sample, sequenced in a study of blood T cell repertoires in COVID-19. Assay used: immunoSEQ multiplex PCR; TCRdb lists only in-frame clones, some missing. The data contain around 120,000 clones, almost 90% of them singletons. The specimen was peripheral blood. The receptors originated from a woman aged 60-75 years with COVID-19, enrolled during active disease.

This clone came up a few times. This chain connects TRBV29-1 to TRBJ2-7; no firm D call. The CDR3 is 12 amino acids. Germline assignment: CDR1 SQVTM and CDR2 ANQGSEA. Deletions cut 2 bases from V and 1 base from J, with 6 bases between. The CDR3 DNA sequence: TGCAGCGTTGAAACAAATTCCTACGAGCAGTACTTC. Translating gives CSVETNSYEQYF.

The chain links TRBV7-8 to TRBJ2-7; no reliable D call. The CDR3 has 14 amino acids. The germline gives CDR1 SGHVS, CDR2 FQNEAQ. Trimming took 8 bases from V and 2 from J, leaving 16 bases between them. The CDR3 loop is CASSLGRFTYEQYF. CDR3 sequence (DNA): TGTGCCAGCTCCTTAGGTAGATTCACCTACGAGCAGTACTTC.

The CDR3 nucleotides are TGTGCCAGCAGTTTGCGGGAGAGGGGGACGGGAGGCCCAGATACGCAGTATTTT. Translating it yields CASSLRERGTGGPDTQYF. The chain employs TRBV27 and TRBJ2-3; weak D call: TRBD2 (7 bases). Germline assignment: CDR1 MNHEY and CDR2 SMNVEV (reference sequence). The CDR3 consists of 18 residues. Deletions cut 3 bases from V and 4 bases from J, with 23 bases between.

The CDR3 is CASSRSDRGSGNTIYF. In DNA form, the CDR3 reads TGTGCCAGCAGCCGGTCGGACAGGGGCTCTGGAAACACCATATATTTT. V gene TRBV3-1 (or the pseudogene TRBV3-2) combines with J gene TRBJ1-3; 9 positions agree with TRBD1. CDR3 length equals 16 residues. V lost 4 bases to trimming and J lost 0 bases; unmatched junction nucleotides: 4. The germline V gene encodes CDR1 LGHDT and CDR2 YNNKEL (reference sequence).

This chain uses TRBV7-6 with TRBJ2-1; possibly TRBD2 for D (6 bases). V lost 2 bases to trimming and J lost 0 bases, with 14 bases between them. The CDR3 runs 17 residues. CDR1 SGHVS and CDR2 FNYEAQ come from the germline V gene. CDR3 residues: CASSLIDRGSSYNEQFF. The CDR3, as DNA: TGTGCCAGCAGCTTAATCGACCGGGGGAGCTCCTACAATGAGCAGTTCTTC.

This chain uses TRBV6-5 with TRBJ1-2; 9 bases map to TRBD1. Looked up from germline, CDR1 is MNHEY and CDR2 is SVGAGI. V gave up 9 bases and J gave up 8 bases; unmatched junction bases: 7. The CDR3 loop spans 12 amino acids. CDR3 loop: CASTQGASGYTF. The CDR3 nucleotides read TGTGCCAGTACACAGGGGGCGTCGGGCTACACCTTC.

The gene calls are TRBV12-3 or TRBV12-4 and TRBJ2-7; D gene uncertain. The CDR3 runs to 11 residues. The V end lost 6 bases, the J end lost 3 bases, and 6 bases lay between the germline ends. As DNA, the CDR3 is TGTGCCAGCAGCCAGTACTACGAGCAGTACTTC. Protein product: CASSQYYEQYF.

The rearrangement links TRBV7-8 to TRBJ2-3; 10 nucleotides align to TRBD1. Germline V lookup: CDR1 SGHVS, CDR2 FQNEAQ. This CDR3 has 16 amino acids. With 5 bases clipped from V and 0 bases from J, the junction kept 5 bases outside the gene matches. The CDR3 spells CASSHPDRGSTDTQYF. In DNA form, the CDR3 reads TGTGCCAGCAGCCATCCGGACAGGGGGAGCACAGATACGCAGTATTTT. Based on the CDR3 plus reference TRBV7-8 and TRBJ2-3, the full variable domain is GAGVSQSPRYKVAKRGQDVALRCDPISGHVSLFWYQQALGQGPEFLTYFQNEAQLDKSGLPSDRFFAERPEGSVSTLKIQRTQQEDSAVYLCASSHPDRGSTDTQYFGPGTRLTVL.

CDR3 protein: CASTLQGPQPQHF. The DNA for the CDR3 is TGTGCCAGCACCCTACAGGGCCCCCAGCCCCAGCATTTT. The genes are TRBV6-1 and TRBJ1-5, with a possible D match to TRBD1 (6 bases). In germline, CDR1 is MNHNS, CDR2 SASEGT. V shed 7 bases and J shed 7 bases, with 14 bases lying between them. This CDR3 is 13 amino acids long.

The rearrangement links TRBV7-3 to TRBJ2-7, with TRBD2 as a possible D gene (6 bases). Trimming cost V 2 bases and J 2 bases, with 13 bases left between them. Germline CDR1 reads SGHTA; CDR2 reads FQGTGA. The CDR3 has 15 residues. The CDR3 is CASSLGGGGAYEQYF. CDR3 nucleotide sequence: TGTGCCAGCAGCTTAGGGGGAGGAGGTGCCTACGAGCAGTACTTC.

The V gene is TRBV7-3, the J gene TRBJ2-3, with TRBD2 identical over 12 bases. From germline, CDR1 is SGHTA and CDR2 FQGTGA. Trimming took 1 base from V and 6 from J; bases not matched to a gene: 5. This CDR3 comprises 16 residues. This chain's CDR3 is CASSLKLAGGWDTQYF. Here the CDR3 DNA reads TGTGCCAGCAGCTTAAAACTAGCGGGGGGTTGGGATACGCAGTATTTT.

CDR3 nucleotides: TGTGCCAGCAGGACAGGATTTAGCACAGATACGCAGTATTTT. Translation: CASRTGFSTDTQYF. The gene calls are TRBV6-5 and TRBJ2-3; TRBD1 might be the D (6 bases). V lost 6 bases to trimming and J lost 0 bases, with 10 bases between them. The CDR3 loop spans 14 amino acids. Germline V gene sequence: CDR1 MNHEY, CDR2 SVGAGI.

This clone was observed a single time. This chain connects TRBV7-3 to TRBJ2-5; perhaps TRBD1 as D (5 bases). The length of the CDR3 is 14 residues. Deletions cut 1 base from V and 2 bases from J, with 8 bases between. Germline V gene lookup returns CDR1 SGHTA and CDR2 FQGTGA. CDR3 protein: CASSLKGPQETQYF. CDR3 bases: TGTGCCAGCAGCTTAAAGGGGCCTCAAGAGACCCAGTACTTC.

The V gene is TRBV7-2, the J gene TRBJ1-2; tentative D call: TRBD1 (6 bases). CDR3 size: 15 residues. Per germline, CDR1 SGHTA and CDR2 FQGNSA. V was pared by 1 base and J by 3 bases, with 12 bases between. Written as DNA, the CDR3 is TGTGCCAGCAGCTTAGATTTCAGGGGCGACTATGGCTACACCTTC. This codes for CASSLDFRGDYGYTF.

This rearrangement joins TRBV6-1 to TRBJ1-1; D may be TRBD1 (6 bases). V lost 5 bases, J lost 5 bases, and 18 bases lay in between. This CDR3 has 15 amino acids. Per the germline V gene, CDR1 is MNHNS and CDR2 is SASEGT. CDR3 residues: CASSSVRGAGTEAFF. CDR3 in DNA: TGTGCCAGCAGTTCGGTCAGGGGTGCGGGTACTGAAGCTTTCTTT.

The chain combines TRBV19 with TRBJ1-2; D perhaps matches TRBD1 (5 bases). Germline CDR1 is LNHDA and CDR2 is SQIVND (reference sequence). This CDR3 contains 17 residues. Trimming cost V 5 bases and J 2 bases, with 21 bases left between them. The CDR3 coding sequence is TGTGCCAGTAGTCAAGATACTTGGGGGGTTCAGAACTATGGCTACACCTTC. Amino acid sequence: CASSQDTWGVQNYGYTF.

The rearrangement links TRBV25-1 to TRBJ2-2; D is undetermined. CDR3 length equals 14 residues. Germline V gene sequence: CDR1 MGHDK, CDR2 SYGVNS. The V end was cut by 3 bases, the J end by 3 bases, with 8 bases between. The CDR3 region is CASSDHTDTGELFF. CDR3 DNA: TGTGCCAGCAGTGATCATACTGACACCGGGGAGCTGTTTTTT.

The V and J genes are TRBV14 and TRBJ2-1, with a tentative D call TRBD1 (6 bases). This CDR3 has 15 residues. CDR1 is SGHDN and CDR2 is FVKESK in the germline V gene. Trimming stripped 3 bases from V and 3 bases from J, with 12 bases between. This chain's CDR3 is CASSHKDRLYNEQFF. The CDR3 DNA reads TGTGCCAGCAGCCATAAGGACAGACTCTACAATGAGCAGTTCTTC.

The V and J genes are TRBV9 and TRBJ1-1, with 7 bases lining up with TRBD1. The CDR3 is made up of 16 amino acids. Germline V gives CDR1 SGDLS, CDR2 YYNGEE. V lost 4 bases to trimming and J lost 0 bases; unmatched junction nucleotides: 9. CDR3 bases: TGTGCCAGCAGCTCCGACAGGGTGGATTTGAACACTGAAGCTTTCTTT. Translation gives CASSSDRVDLNTEAFF. Together with reference TRBV9 and TRBJ1-1, the CDR3 gives the full variable domain: DSGVTQTPKHLITATGQRVTLRCSPRSGDLSVYWYQQSLDQGLQFLIQYYNGEERAKGNILERFSAQQFPDLHSELNLSSLELGDSALYFCASSSDRVDLNTEAFFGQGTRLTVV.

Points on this clone: Other DNA sequences of this sample code for an identical CDR3. The V call is TRBV5-1, the J call TRBJ1-5; no firm D call. Trimming took off 0 bases at V and 3 bases at J, with 7 bases between the two ends. The CDR3 runs 14 residues. The germline CDR1 and CDR2 sequences are SGHRS and YFSETQ. CDR3: CASSLGGNNQPQHF. Here the CDR3 DNA reads TGCGCCAGCAGCTTGGGAGGGAACAATCAGCCCCAGCATTTT.